Each of the 13 T cell receptor beta chains below was sequenced from the same sample in a study of cytomegalovirus exposure and HLA in healthy donors. It was with 60 Vbeta and 13 Jbeta primers that the PCR ran. Assay used: immunoSEQ multiplex PCR; TCRdb lists only in-frame clones, some missing. The table has roughly 80,000 clones, over 70% seen once. Sequenced input: PBMCs. Receptor source: a male donor in good health and CMV-seronegative.

The chain has TRBV6-5 and TRBJ1-4; D might be TRBD1 (6 bases). CDR1 MNHEY and CDR2 SVGAGI come from the germline V gene. The germline V and J ends were trimmed by 7 bases and 4 bases, with 13 bases remaining between them. This CDR3 is built from 14 residues. The CDR3 sequence: CASTPRQDNEKLFF. As DNA, the CDR3 is TGTGCCAGCACCCCTCGACAGGATAATGAAAAACTGTTTTTT.

With regard to this clone: The same CDR3 also results from other DNA sequences found in this sample. This sequence joins TRBV20-1 and TRBJ2-7, with unresolved D. The CDR3 loop spans 11 amino acids. Germline V gives CDR1 DFQATT, CDR2 SNEGSKA (reference sequence). Trimming removed 1 base from V and 3 bases from J, with 4 bases in between. The CDR3: CSARGYYEQYF. In DNA, the CDR3 is TGCAGTGCTAGAGGTTACTACGAGCAGTACTTC.

The chain couples TRBV10-1 to TRBJ2-5, with 8 bases fitting TRBD1. The germline gives CDR1 WNHNN, CDR2 SYGVQD (reference sequence). The CDR3 extends over 14 amino acids. After removal of 4 bases from V and 5 bases from J, the junction contained 6 bases not matched to a gene. This CDR3 reads CASSAGGIGETQYF. CDR3 DNA: TGCGCCAGCAGTGCAGGGGGCATCGGGGAGACCCAGTACTTC.

This clone was seen a handful of times. This CDR3 is CASSILAGGLGRNEQFF. The CDR3 DNA is TGTGCCAGCAGTATACTAGCGGGGGGACTAGGGAGGAATGAGCAGTTCTTC. This chain uses TRBV27 with TRBJ2-1; 12 positions agree with TRBD2. V trimming: 5 bases; J trimming: 7 bases; junction bases outside the gene matches: 12. The germline CDR1 and CDR2 sequences are MNHEY and SMNVEV (reference sequence). The CDR3 has 17 residues.

In this sample, this clone turned up once. The junction differs from germline at one of its ends, possibly a read error. The genes are TRBV27 and TRBJ1-6, with TRBD1 matching over 9 bases. The CDR3 runs 15 residues. The germline V gene encodes CDR1 MNHEY and CDR2 SMNVEV (reference sequence). The CDR3 nucleotides are TGTGCCAGCAGTAACGGACAGGGGTACAATTCACCCCTCAACTTT. This gives the protein CASSNGQGYNSPLNF.

This sequence joins TRBV5-1 and TRBJ2-3; the match to TRBD2 covers 8 bases. Germline V gene lookup returns CDR1 SGHRS and CDR2 YFSETQ. The CDR3 covers 15 residues. Trimming at V came to 3 bases and at J to 0 bases, leaving 3 bases not matched to a gene. The CDR3 is CASSSTSGSTDTQYF. The DNA for the CDR3 is TGCGCCAGCAGCTCTACTAGCGGAAGCACAGATACGCAGTATTTT.

The CDR3 DNA follows: TGTGCCAGCAGCCCCAGGGGGAGGACTGAAGCTTTCTTT. Translated: CASSPRGRTEAFF. J is TRBJ1-1 and V is TRBV7-9; 7 bases agree with TRBD1. Germline V gene lookup returns CDR1 SEHNR and CDR2 FQNEAQ (reference sequence). V lost 5 bases and J lost 5; bases outside the gene matches: 5. The CDR3 extends over 13 amino acids.

The chain carries TRBV29-1 and TRBJ2-1; 14 bases fit TRBD2. CDR3 length: 17 residues. The germline V gene encodes CDR1 SQVTM and CDR2 ANQGSEA. J lost 0 bases, V lost 1 base, and 2 bases had no gene match. For the CDR3, the DNA is TGCAGCGTTGAAGGACTAGCGGGAGGGGGCTCCTACAATGAGCAGTTCTTC. This sequence encodes CSVEGLAGGGSYNEQFF.

The rearrangement links TRBV19 to TRBJ2-6, with D perhaps TRBD2 (5 bases). The CDR3 spans 16 residues. Trimming left V 5 bases short and J 5 bases short, with 16 bases between. Germline loops: CDR1 LNHDA, CDR2 SQIVND (reference sequence). In DNA, the CDR3 is TGTGCCAGTAGTTCCTCCCGAGGAGGCAGGGCCAACGTCCTGACTTTC. Translation gives CASSSSRGGRANVLTF.

Points on this clone: The junction departs from germline at one end; a sequencing error may be responsible. The chain is built from TRBV5-1 and TRBJ1-5, with D possibly being TRBD1 (6 bases). CDR3 length: 14 amino acids. Germline V gene lookup returns CDR1 SGHRS and CDR2 YFSETQ. The CDR3 DNA follows: TGCGCCAGCAGCTTGGATAGGGACAATCAGCCCCAGAATTTT. Its translation: CASSLDRDNQPQNF.

Only a few counts were recorded for this clone. The gene calls are TRBV30 and TRBJ1-2; D call uncertain. Germline V lookup: CDR1 GTSNPN, CDR2 SVGIG (reference sequence). The CDR3 length is 14 residues. V lost 3 bases and J 5 bases, leaving 16 bases between the germline ends. The CDR3 is CAWRGWESSYGYTF. The CDR3 DNA sequence: TGTGCCTGGAGGGGATGGGAGTCAAGTTATGGCTACACCTTC.

This clone appeared a single time. J is TRBJ1-1 and V is TRBV19; D is possibly TRBD1 (6 bases). Per the germline V gene, CDR1 is LNHDA and CDR2 is SQIVND (reference sequence). V lost 3 bases and J 7 bases, leaving 21 bases between the germline ends. The CDR3 sequence is 16 residues long. Written as DNA, the CDR3 is TGTGCCAGTAGTATTTCGGCAGGGGTCCATGTTGATGAAGCTTTCTTT. As protein: CASSISAGVHVDEAFF.

The chain uses TRBV2 and TRBJ1-1; TRBD1 aligns across 9 bases. CDR3 length: 12 residues. The V gene's germline CDR1 is SNHLY and CDR2 FYNNEI. The V and J ends lost 6 bases and 6 bases, in that order; junction bases with no gene match: 2. The chain's CDR3 is CASRDRGAEAFF. Written as DNA, the CDR3 is TGTGCCAGCAGGGACAGGGGCGCTGAAGCTTTCTTT.